This T cell receptor beta chain was identified in a study of OX40 agonist ivuxolimab in advanced cancers. Study overall: A partial response was reached by three patients: one with hepatocellular carcinoma and two with cutaneous melanoma.

TCRdb's copy holds only in-frame clones and misses some; the assay was immunoSEQ multiplex PCR. The data contain under 85,000 clones, about 88% of them singletons. CDR1 is SGHAT and CDR2 is FQNNGV in the germline V gene. The CDR3 spans 16 residues. Germline trimming cut 0 bases from V and 4 bases from J; bases unmatched to any gene: 4. The sample holds a few counts of this clone. The sequencing used CD4+ or CD8+ T cells sorted from blood, collected in a trial of the OX40 agonist ivuxolimab. The TCR sequence derives from an adult with an advanced solid tumor such as melanoma, head and neck, liver or kidney cancer. J is TRBJ2-1 and V is TRBV11-2, with 9 bases matching TRBD1. CDR3 bases: TGTGCCAGCAGCTTAGAAAGTGGACAGGGGTACAATGAGCAGTTCTTC. Protein product: CASSLESGQGYNEQFF. Combining the CDR3 with reference TRBV11-2 and TRBJ2-1 gives the whole variable domain EAGVAQSPRYKIIEKRQSVAFWCNPISGHATLYWYQQILGQGPKLLIQFQNNGVVDDSQLPKDRFSAERLKGVDSTLKIQPAKLEDSAVYLCASSLESGQGYNEQFFGPGTRLTVL.